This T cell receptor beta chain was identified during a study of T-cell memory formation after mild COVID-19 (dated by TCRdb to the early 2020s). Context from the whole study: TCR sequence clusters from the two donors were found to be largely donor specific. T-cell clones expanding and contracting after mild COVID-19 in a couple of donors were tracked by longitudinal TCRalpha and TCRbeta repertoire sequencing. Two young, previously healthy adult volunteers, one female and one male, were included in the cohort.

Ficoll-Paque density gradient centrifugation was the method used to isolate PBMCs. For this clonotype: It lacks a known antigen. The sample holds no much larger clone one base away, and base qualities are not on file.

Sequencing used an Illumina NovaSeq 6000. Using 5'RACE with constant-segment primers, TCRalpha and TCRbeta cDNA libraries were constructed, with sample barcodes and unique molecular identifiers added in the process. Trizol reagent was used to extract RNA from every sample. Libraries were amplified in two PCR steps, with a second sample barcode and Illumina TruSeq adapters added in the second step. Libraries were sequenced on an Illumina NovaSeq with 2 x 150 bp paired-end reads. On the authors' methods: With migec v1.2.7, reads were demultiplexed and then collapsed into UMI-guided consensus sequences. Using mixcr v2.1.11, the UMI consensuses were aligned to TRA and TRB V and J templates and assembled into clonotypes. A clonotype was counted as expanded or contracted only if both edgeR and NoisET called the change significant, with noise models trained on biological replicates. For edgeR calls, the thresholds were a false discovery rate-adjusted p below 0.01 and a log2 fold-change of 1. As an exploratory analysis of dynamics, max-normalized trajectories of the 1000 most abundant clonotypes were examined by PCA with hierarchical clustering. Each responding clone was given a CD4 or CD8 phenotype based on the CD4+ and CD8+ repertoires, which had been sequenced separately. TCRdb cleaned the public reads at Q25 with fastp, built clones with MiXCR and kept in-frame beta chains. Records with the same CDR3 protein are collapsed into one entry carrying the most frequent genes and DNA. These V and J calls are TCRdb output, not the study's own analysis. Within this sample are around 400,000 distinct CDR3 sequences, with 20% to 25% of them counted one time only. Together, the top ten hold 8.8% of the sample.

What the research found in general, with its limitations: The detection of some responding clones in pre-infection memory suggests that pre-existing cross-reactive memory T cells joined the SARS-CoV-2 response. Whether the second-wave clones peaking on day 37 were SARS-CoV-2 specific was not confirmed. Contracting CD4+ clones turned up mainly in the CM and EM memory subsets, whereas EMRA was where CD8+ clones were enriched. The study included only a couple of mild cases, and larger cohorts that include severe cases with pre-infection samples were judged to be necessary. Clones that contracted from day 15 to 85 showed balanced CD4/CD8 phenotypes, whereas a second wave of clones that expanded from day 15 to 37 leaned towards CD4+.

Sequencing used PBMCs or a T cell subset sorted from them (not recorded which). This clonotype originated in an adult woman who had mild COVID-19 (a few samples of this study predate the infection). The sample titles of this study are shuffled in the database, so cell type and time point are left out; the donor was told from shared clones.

DNA sequence: TGCAGTGCTGAGTACGGGGTATCCTACGAGCAGTACTTC. The resulting protein is CSAEYGVSYEQYF. The chain couples TRBV20-1 to TRBJ2-7, with TRBD2 perhaps the D gene, on 5 matching bases. The trim is 5 bases for V and 1 base for J, with a gap of 12 bases between the germline ends. The CDR3 has 13 amino acids, counting the end cysteine and phenylalanine. This entry keeps only the CDR3 DNA: 39 bases, framed from base 1. Looking up the germline V gene (reference sequence) yields CDR1 DFQATT and CDR2 SNEGSKA.